Listed below are T cell receptor beta chains from one sample, sequenced in a study of cytomegalovirus exposure and HLA in healthy donors. Profiling relied on immunoSEQ multiplex PCR, and the TCRdb table lists in-frame clones only, not all of them. The sample has around 170,000 clones, approximately 78% seen once; the top ten hold roughly 0.8%. The specimen sequenced was PBMCs. These TCRs come from a woman under 30 in good health and CMV-seronegative. CDR3s include the opening cysteine and the closing phenylalanine or tryptophan. The order of the fields is clone size, D gene, CDR3 length, J gene, V gene, CDR3 protein, CDR3 DNA. A D gene is named only where the DNA matches it firmly. The size of a clone is reported for some rows only, either as once, few or many, or as a class for expanded clones.

clone size: few
D gene: .
CDR3 length: 16
J gene: TRBJ1-1
V gene: TRBV5-1
CDR3 protein: CASSPTGYSMNTEAFF
CDR3 DNA: TGCGCCAGCAGCCCAACAGGGTACAGTATGAACACTGAAGCTTTCTTT

clone size: .
D gene: TRBD1
CDR3 length: 11
J gene: TRBJ1-5
V gene: TRBV29-1
CDR3 protein: CSVWTGTGEHF
CDR3 DNA: TGCAGCGTTTGGACAGGCACGGGGGAGCATTTT

clone size: .
D gene: TRBD1
CDR3 length: 14
J gene: TRBJ2-7
V gene: TRBV30
CDR3 protein: CAWSVGTEPYEQYF
CDR3 DNA: TGTGCCTGGAGTGTTGGGACAGAGCCCTACGAGCAGTACTTC

clone size: .
D gene: TRBD2
CDR3 length: 14
J gene: TRBJ2-5
V gene: TRBV5-1
CDR3 protein: CASSLPTSTETQYF
CDR3 DNA: TGCGCCAGCAGCTTGCCGACTAGCACGGAGACCCAGTACTTC

clone size: .
D gene: .
CDR3 length: 16
J gene: TRBJ1-2
V gene: TRBV7-2
CDR3 protein: CASSLEVAAAAGGYTF
CDR3 DNA: TGTGCCAGCAGCTTAGAGGTTGCGGCAGCCGCAGGGGGCTACACCTTC

clone size: .
D gene: TRBD1
CDR3 length: 15
J gene: TRBJ2-7
V gene: TRBV6-5
CDR3 protein: CASSYGQGAHYEQYF
CDR3 DNA: TGTGCCAGCAGTTACGGACAGGGGGCACACTACGAGCAGTACTTC

clone size: .
D gene: .
CDR3 length: 14
J gene: TRBJ2-7
V gene: TRBV7-9
CDR3 protein: CASSSGLYIYEQYF
CDR3 DNA: TGTGCCAGCAGCTCGGGATTGTACATCTACGAGCAGTACTTC

clone size: .
D gene: .
CDR3 length: 13
J gene: TRBJ1-2
V gene: TRBV10-1
CDR3 protein: CASSAQGNYGYTF
CDR3 DNA: TGCGCCAGCAGTGCACAGGGAAACTATGGCTACACCTTC

clone size: .
D gene: .
CDR3 length: 15
J gene: TRBJ2-2
V gene: TRBV19
CDR3 protein: CASSTRVQNTGELFF
CDR3 DNA: TGTGCCAGTAGTACCCGGGTACAGAACACCGGGGAGCTGTTTTTT

clone size: .
D gene: .
CDR3 length: 14
J gene: TRBJ1-5
V gene: TRBV7-6
CDR3 protein: CASSLGPVYQPQHF
CDR3 DNA: TGTGCCAGCAGCTTGGGGCCCGTTTATCAGCCCCAGCATTTT

clone size: .
D gene: TRBD1
CDR3 length: 13
J gene: TRBJ1-2
V gene: TRBV29-1
CDR3 protein: CSVGQGPGGGYTF
CDR3 DNA: TGCAGCGTAGGACAGGGGCCAGGAGGTGGCTACACCTTC

clone size: .
D gene: TRBD1
CDR3 length: 15
J gene: TRBJ2-1
V gene: TRBV18
CDR3 protein: CASSPPGQAYNEQFF
CDR3 DNA: TGTGCCAGCTCACCACCGGGACAGGCCTACAATGAGCAGTTCTTC

clone size: .
D gene: .
CDR3 length: 14
J gene: TRBJ1-5
V gene: TRBV6-1
CDR3 protein: CASSEGGGDQPQHF
CDR3 DNA: TGTGCCAGCAGTGAAGGTGGGGGGGATCAGCCCCAGCATTTT

clone size: .
D gene: .
CDR3 length: 13
J gene: TRBJ1-2
V gene: TRBV29-1
CDR3 protein: CSVEWWGGNGYTF
CDR3 DNA: TGCAGCGTTGAATGGTGGGGAGGCAATGGCTACACCTTC

clone size: .
D gene: TRBD2
CDR3 length: 16
J gene: TRBJ2-3
V gene: TRBV27
CDR3 protein: CASSPKGLAGTDTQYF
CDR3 DNA: TGTGCCAGCAGTCCGAAGGGGCTAGCGGGGACAGATACGCAGTATTTT

clone size: .
D gene: TRBD2
CDR3 length: 16
J gene: TRBJ2-7
V gene: TRBV5-1
CDR3 protein: CASSLAGSSGPGEQYF
CDR3 DNA: TGCGCCAGCAGCTTGGCCGGTTCTAGCGGCCCCGGCGAGCAGTACTTC

clone size: .
D gene: TRBD2
CDR3 length: 14
J gene: TRBJ2-3
V gene: TRBV6-5
CDR3 protein: CASSSGGDTDTQYF
CDR3 DNA: TGTGCCAGCAGTAGCGGGGGGGACACAGATACGCAGTATTTT

clone size: .
D gene: TRBD1
CDR3 length: 14
J gene: TRBJ1-5
V gene: TRBV7-9
CDR3 protein: CASSLGTGNQPQHF
CDR3 DNA: TGTGCCAGCAGCTTGGGGACAGGGAATCAGCCCCAGCATTTT

clone size: .
D gene: TRBD2
CDR3 length: 14
J gene: TRBJ2-7
V gene: TRBV2
CDR3 protein: CASSVEVTSFEQYF
CDR3 DNA: TGTGCCAGCAGTGTAGAGGTGACTAGCTTCGAGCAGTACTTC

clone size: .
D gene: TRBD2
CDR3 length: 15
J gene: TRBJ2-1
V gene: TRBV11-2
CDR3 protein: CASSLRTSGGNEQFF
CDR3 DNA: TGTGCCAGCAGCCTCAGGACTAGCGGGGGCAATGAGCAGTTCTTC

clone size: .
D gene: TRBD2
CDR3 length: 17
J gene: TRBJ2-3
V gene: TRBV6-4
CDR3 protein: CASSDSGLADSTDTQYF
CDR3 DNA: TGTGCCAGCAGTGACTCGGGACTAGCGGATAGCACAGATACGCAGTATTTT

clone size: .
D gene: .
CDR3 length: 11
J gene: TRBJ1-4
V gene: TRBV6-5
CDR3 protein: CASSQGGKLFF
CDR3 DNA: TGTGCCAGCAGCCAGGGAGGAAAACTGTTTTTT

clone size: few
D gene: .
CDR3 length: 15
J gene: TRBJ1-2
V gene: TRBV6-1
CDR3 protein: CASSEQKGGNYGYTF
CDR3 DNA: TGTGCCAGCAGTGAACAAAAGGGAGGAAACTATGGCTACACCTTC

clone size: .
D gene: TRBD1
CDR3 length: 16
J gene: TRBJ1-1
V gene: TRBV11-2
CDR3 protein: CASSMRTGVGNTEAFF
CDR3 DNA: TGTGCCAGCAGCATGCGGACAGGGGTGGGGAACACTGAAGCTTTCTTT

clone size: few
D gene: .
CDR3 length: 15
J gene: TRBJ1-6
V gene: TRBV7-9
CDR3 protein: CASSYQGYYNSPLHF
CDR3 DNA: TGTGCCAGCAGTTATCAGGGGTATTATAATTCACCCCTCCACTTT

clone size: .
D gene: TRBD1
CDR3 length: 14
J gene: TRBJ1-2
V gene: TRBV6-5
CDR3 protein: CASSTGGALYGYTF
CDR3 DNA: TGTGCCAGCAGTACAGGGGGCGCTTTGTATGGCTACACCTTC

clone size: .
D gene: .
CDR3 length: 16
J gene: TRBJ1-6
V gene: TRBV6-6
CDR3 protein: CASRITVSGERSPLHF
CDR3 DNA: TGTGCCAGCAGAATTACGGTATCGGGTGAACGGTCACCCCTCCACTTT